Presented here are 30 T cell receptor beta chains from one specimen sequenced in a study of OX40 agonist ivuxolimab in advanced cancers. Assay: immunoSEQ multiplex PCR; the TCRdb copy retains only in-frame clones and omits some. There are around 77,000 clones in the sample; about 90% occur only once, and 4.5% to 7.5% lies in the top ten. The sample in question was CD4+ or CD8+ T cells sorted from blood, obtained in a trial of the OX40 agonist ivuxolimab. These TCRs come from an adult with an advanced solid tumor such as melanoma, head and neck, liver or kidney cancer.

This chain links TRBV27 with TRBJ2-1; D remains ambiguous. There are 14 residues in the CDR3. The germline CDR1 and CDR2 sequences are MNHEY and SMNVEV (reference sequence). V was cut by 3 bases and J by 0 bases, with 6 bases left in between. CDR3 in DNA: TGTGCCAGCAGTTTTATAGACTCCTACAATGAGCAGTTCTTC. Encoded protein: CASSFIDSYNEQFF.

CDR3 region: CASSMGGIGIYEQYF. The CDR3 region has the DNA TGTGCCAGTAGTATGGGGGGAATTGGGATCTACGAGCAGTACTTC. J is TRBJ2-7 and V is TRBV19; D is perhaps TRBD2 (6 bases). The germline V gene has CDR1 LNHDA and CDR2 SQIVND (reference sequence). The CDR3 consists of 15 residues. The V and J ends lost 3 bases and 3 bases respectively, with 15 bases between them.

This chain connects TRBV4-2 to TRBJ2-2, with TRBD2 as a possible D gene (5 bases). Per germline, CDR1 LGHNA and CDR2 YNFKEQ. The ends were cut back, 8 bases at V and 2 bases at J, with 15 bases in the middle. This CDR3 has 15 amino acids. CDR3 protein: CASRSPGINTGELFF. CDR3 in DNA: TGTGCCAGCCGCTCTCCGGGAATCAACACCGGGGAGCTGTTTTTT.

This rearrangement joins TRBV6-5 to TRBJ2-1, with 12 bases fitting TRBD2. With V trimmed by 2 bases and J by 7 bases, 6 bases remained unmatched. Germline lookup yields CDR1 MNHEY and CDR2 SVGAGI. The CDR3 loop spans 16 amino acids. The CDR3: CASSYELAGGPNEQFF. The CDR3 coding sequence is TGTGCCAGCAGTTACGAGCTAGCGGGAGGGCCAAATGAGCAGTTCTTC.

The chain is built from TRBV4-1 and TRBJ1-2; D not certain. Germline CDR1 reads MGHRA; CDR2 reads YSYEKL. CDR3 length: 14 amino acids. V shed 0 bases and J shed 4 bases, with 9 bases lying between them. Here the CDR3 reads CASSQDLTIYGYTF. Here the CDR3 DNA reads TGCGCCAGCAGCCAAGATCTCACCATCTATGGCTACACCTTC.

The chain carries TRBV7-9 and TRBJ1-2; D gene ambiguous. This CDR3 spans 14 amino acids. In germline, CDR1 is SEHNR, CDR2 FQNEAQ (reference sequence). Trimming cost V 3 bases and J 8 bases, with 16 bases left between them. CDR3 nucleotides: TGTGCCAGCAGCTTCCTTCCCAACTTAGAAGGCTACACCTTC. It yields the protein CASSFLPNLEGYTF.

CDR3 protein: CASSEEFRSQETQYF. CDR3 DNA: TGTGCCAGCAGTGAAGAATTTAGGAGCCAAGAGACCCAGTACTTC. This chain links TRBV6-1 with TRBJ2-5; D gene uncertain. V was cut by 1 base and J by 1 base, with 10 bases left in between. The CDR3 consists of 15 residues. Germline assignment: CDR1 MNHNS and CDR2 SASEGT.

This clone was found once. V is TRBV11-2 and J is TRBJ2-5; possibly TRBD2 for D (5 bases). The CDR3 length is 15 residues. Trimming took 6 bases from V and 2 from J, leaving 16 bases between them. CDR1 is SGHAT, CDR2 FQNNGV, per germline. The chain's CDR3 is CASSSFLGVQETQYF. CDR3 bases: TGTGCCAGCAGTAGTTTCCTGGGAGTACAAGAGACCCAGTACTTC.

This chain connects TRBV19 to TRBJ1-6; a possible D gene is TRBD1 (5 bases). Trimming shortened V by 8 bases and J by 9 bases, and 11 bases separated the two germline ends. Germline-derived CDR1 and CDR2 are LNHDA and SQIVND (reference sequence). CDR3 length: 12 amino acids. CDR3 loop: CASLQGSSPLHF. In DNA, the CDR3 is TGTGCCAGTCTGCAGGGAAGTTCACCCCTCCACTTT.

The chain joins TRBV27 to TRBJ1-2; D is undetermined. The V end lost 5 bases, the J end lost 1 base, and 11 bases lay between the germline ends. The CDR3 has 14 amino acids. Germline CDR1 MNHEY, CDR2 SMNVEV (reference sequence). The CDR3 is CASSPVGFNYGYTF. The CDR3 DNA reads as TGTGCCAGCAGTCCGGTGGGATTTAACTATGGCTACACCTTC.

The chain employs TRBV27 and TRBJ2-7; 8 bases match TRBD1. V lost 5 bases to trimming and J lost 12 bases; unmatched junction nucleotides: 6. This CDR3 has 11 amino acids. Germline V CDR1 and CDR2: MNHEY, SMNVEV (reference sequence). This CDR3 is CASSPGTGSYF. DNA of the CDR3: TGTGCCAGCAGTCCGGGGACAGGTTCGTACTTC.

This clone is termed medium-sized. The chain combines TRBV27 with TRBJ2-2; D possibly corresponds to TRBD2 (6 bases). Trimming cost V 5 bases and J 8 bases, with 15 bases left between them. This CDR3 is built from 14 residues. Germline CDR1 and CDR2: MNHEY and SMNVEV (reference sequence). The CDR3 loop reads CASSKLEGLGELFF. In DNA, the CDR3 is TGTGCCAGCAGTAAACTGGAGGGGTTGGGGGAGCTGTTTTTT.

The rearrangement links TRBV7-9 to TRBJ1-2; D gene uncertain. Germline CDR1 is SEHNR and CDR2 is FQNEAQ (reference sequence). CDR3 length: 14 residues. V was clipped by 5 bases and J by 4 bases, with 14 bases between them. CDR3 sequence (DNA): TGTGCCAGCAGCCCTGCTAGGGCTTTCTATGGCTACACCTTC. Its protein is CASSPARAFYGYTF. Filled out from reference TRBV7-9 and TRBJ1-2, the complete variable domain reads DTGVSQNPRHKITKRGQNVTFRCDPISEHNRLYWYRQTLGQGPEFLTYFQNEAQLEKSRLLSDRFSAERPKGSFSTLEIQRTEQGDSAMYLCASSPARAFYGYTFGSGTRLTVV.

In its sample, this clone was seen once. In the same sample, other DNA sequences code for this CDR3. The rearrangement joins TRBV27 to TRBJ2-7; TRBD1 aligns across 8 bases. J lost 2 bases, V lost 2 bases, and 2 bases had no gene match. Looked up from germline, CDR1 is MNHEY and CDR2 is SMNVEV (reference sequence). This CDR3 is 14 amino acids long. Here the CDR3 reads CASSLTGGTYEQYF. CDR3 nucleotide sequence: TGTGCCAGCAGTTTAACAGGGGGTACCTACGAGCAGTACTTC.

The V and J genes are TRBV18 and TRBJ1-2, with 7 bases fitting TRBD1. Germline lookup yields CDR1 KGHSH and CDR2 LQKENI. Trimming took 4 bases from V and 1 from J; bases not matched to a gene: 9. The CDR3 contains 16 residues. This CDR3 reads CASSLSGTDLNYGYTF. For the CDR3, the DNA is TGTGCCAGCTCACTCTCCGGGACAGACCTTAACTATGGCTACACCTTC.

The chain uses TRBV5-6 and TRBJ1-5; D possibly corresponds to TRBD1 (6 bases). V was pared by 4 bases and J by 7 bases, with 21 bases between. The V gene's germline CDR1 is SGHDT and CDR2 YYEEEE. The CDR3 totals 16 residues. The CDR3 reads CASSRGGLGMRQPQHF. CDR3 nucleotide sequence: TGTGCCAGCAGCCGGGGGGGGCTGGGAATGCGGCAGCCCCAGCATTTT. Drawing the rest from reference TRBV5-6 and TRBJ1-5, the complete variable domain is DAGVTQSPTHLIKTRGQQVTLRCSPKSGHDTVSWYQQALGQGPQFIFQYYEEEERQRGNFPDRFSGHQFPNYSSELNVNALLLGDSALYLCASSRGGLGMRQPQHFGDGTRLSIL.

Comments on this clone: Other nucleotide sequences from this sample produce the same CDR3. The V call is TRBV9, the J call TRBJ1-1; D unclear. V was pared by 0 bases and J by 0 bases, with 12 bases between. This CDR3 comprises 16 residues. Germline V gene data show CDR1 as SGDLS and CDR2 as YYNGEE. For the CDR3, the DNA is TGTGCCAGCAGCGTAGAATCTCAGCTTATGAACACTGAAGCTTTCTTT. Translated: CASSVESQLMNTEAFF.

The V gene is TRBV6-5, the J gene TRBJ2-1, with no clear D. Germline V CDR1 and CDR2: MNHEY, SVGAGI. V lost 2 bases and J 0 bases, leaving 5 bases between the germline ends. This CDR3 contains 14 residues. In DNA, the CDR3 is TGTGCCAGCAGTTACGGTAGCTCCTACAATGAGCAGTTCTTC. Amino acids: CASSYGSSYNEQFF.

This chain links TRBV4-3 with TRBJ2-1, with 8 bases fitting TRBD2. Germline V lookup: CDR1 LGHNA, CDR2 YSLEER. J lost 3 bases, V lost 4 bases, and 8 bases had no gene match. There are 16 residues in the CDR3. The CDR3 is CASSPLTSGDYNEQFF. CDR3 in DNA: TGCGCCAGCAGCCCATTAACTAGCGGAGACTACAATGAGCAGTTCTTC.

The gene calls are TRBV4-3 and TRBJ2-3; 7 positions agree with TRBD1. Unmatched junction bases numbered 4, after V lost 4 bases and J lost 0 bases. CDR3 length equals 15 residues. Germline V gene data show CDR1 as LGHNA and CDR2 as YSLEER. The CDR3 DNA follows: TGCGCCAGCAGCCCGGGACAGCCAAGCACAGATACGCAGTATTTT. Translated: CASSPGQPSTDTQYF.

The chain uses TRBV7-9 and TRBJ2-3; D possibly corresponds to TRBD1 (6 bases). Germline loops: CDR1 SEHNR, CDR2 FQNEAQ (reference sequence). Trimming took 5 bases from V and 4 from J, leaving 13 bases between them. The CDR3 totals 14 residues. The CDR3 DNA reads TGTGCCAGCAGCGATTGGACAGATCCAGATACGCAGTATTTT. This sequence encodes CASSDWTDPDTQYF.

A single count supports this clone. V usage is TRBV6-1 and J usage is TRBJ2-7; D gene ambiguous. CDR3 length equals 14 residues. Trimming removed 1 base from V and 7 bases from J, with 14 bases in between. Germline CDR1 reads MNHNS; CDR2 reads SASEGT. The CDR3 DNA is TGTGCCAGCAGTGAAGAGGCAACTTATCGAGAGCAGTACTTC. The encoded protein is CASSEEATYREQYF.

The rearrangement joins TRBV7-6 to TRBJ2-1, with D possibly TRBD2 on 6 matching bases. Germline lookup yields CDR1 SGHVS and CDR2 FNYEAQ. The CDR3 contains 14 residues. The V end was cut by 2 bases, the J end by 5 bases, with 10 bases between. The CDR3 DNA sequence: TGTGCCAGCAGCTTAATGATAGCGGACAATGAGCAGTTCTTC. Its translation: CASSLMIADNEQFF.

The chain is built from TRBV25-1 and TRBJ2-5, with 10 bases matching TRBD2. Germline CDR1 MGHDK, CDR2 SYGVNS. The CDR3 covers 16 residues. The trim removed 3 bases at V and 4 bases at J, leaving 8 bases unmatched. The CDR3 DNA reads TGTGCCAGCAGTGACATAGCGGGAGGTGATATAGAGACCCAGTACTTC. Protein product: CASSDIAGGDIETQYF.

In its sample, this clone was seen once. The chain is built from TRBV11-2 and TRBJ2-3; D remains unclear. CDR3 length: 12 amino acids. The germline V gene encodes CDR1 SGHAT and CDR2 FQNNGV. V was pared by 3 bases and J by 4 bases, with 5 bases between. CDR3 protein: CASSFSSDTQYF. In nucleotides, the CDR3 is TGTGCCAGCAGCTTTTCCTCAGATACGCAGTATTTT.

In nucleotides, the CDR3 is TGTGCCAGCAGCGAAACAAGGGATTTAGGCTATGGCTACACCTTC. It is translated as CASSETRDLGYGYTF. This chain uses TRBV25-1 with TRBJ1-2; no clear D gene. CDR1 and CDR2 from the germline V gene are MGHDK and SYGVNS. The V and J ends lost 6 bases and 4 bases respectively, with 18 bases between them. There are 15 residues in the CDR3.

V gene TRBV28 combines with J gene TRBJ2-3, with 9 bases matching TRBD2. CDR1 and CDR2 (germline): MDHEN, SYDVKM. With V trimmed by 5 bases and J by 4 bases, 10 bases remained unmatched. CDR3 size: 16 residues. This chain's CDR3 is CASSTGSAGGPDTQYF. The DNA for the CDR3 is TGTGCCAGCAGTACAGGCTCGGCGGGAGGGCCAGATACGCAGTATTTT. The complete variable domain, with remaining parts taken from reference TRBV28 and TRBJ2-3, reads DVKVTQSSRYLVKRTGEKVFLECVQDMDHENMFWYRQDPGLGLRLIYFSYDVKMKEKGDIPEGYSVSREKKERFSLILESASTNQTSMYLCASSTGSAGGPDTQYFGPGTRLTVL.

This chain joins TRBV4-3 and TRBJ1-2, with a possible D match to TRBD1 (6 bases). The CDR3 runs to 18 residues. CDR1 LGHNA and CDR2 YSLEER come from the germline V gene. The V and J ends lost 0 bases and 6 bases respectively, with 23 bases between them. The CDR3 spells CASSQEANFGGASNGYTF. DNA of the CDR3: TGCGCCAGCAGCCAAGAAGCCAACTTTGGGGGGGCAAGTAATGGCTACACCTTC.

CDR3 sequence: CASSAQCLHF. CDR3 DNA sequence: TGTGCCAGCAGCGCTCAGTGCCTCCACTTT. V usage is TRBV9 and J usage is TRBJ1-6, with D uncertain. The V gene's germline CDR1 is SGDLS and CDR2 YYNGEE. V lost 3 bases and J 15 bases, leaving 7 bases between the germline ends. This CDR3 region has 10 residues.

V is TRBV14 and J is TRBJ2-7, with no clear D. The germline V and J ends were trimmed by 2 bases and 4 bases, with 9 bases remaining between them. The CDR3 length is 13 residues. Germline assignment: CDR1 SGHDN and CDR2 FVKESK. CDR3 region: CASSQTGGYEQYF. In DNA form, the CDR3 reads TGTGCCAGCAGCCAAACGGGTGGGTACGAGCAGTACTTC.